The 12 T cell receptor beta chains below come from one sample, sequenced in a study of blood T cells in healthy people across ages. Then a second PCR, running about 6 to 12 cycles, was carried out with a sample-barcoded 5' primer and a J-beta primer mix. TCRdb passed the 5' RACE reads through MiXCR, listing each CDR3 protein once. The repertoire holds 750,000 or so distinct CDR3 sequences, with 25% as singletons. This sample also appeared in a second study, on T cells of mothers and their children.

The source material was blood. These receptors were obtained from a boy aged 10-17 years in good health.

The chain couples TRBV27 to TRBJ2-5; a weak D match, TRBD2 (5 bases). Judging by the DNA end, TRBJ2-7 fits better; the J call may be wrong. Germline loops: CDR1 MNHEY, CDR2 SMNVEV (reference sequence). This CDR3 has 14 residues. This CDR3 reads CASSLSYRDYEQYF. Here the CDR3 DNA reads TGTGCCAGCAGTTTGTCCTACCGGGACTACGAGCAGTACTTC.

This clonotype was detected only a few times. Written as DNA, the CDR3 is TGTGCCAGCAGCCCGAGGCAGGGGGAAAACACTGAAGCTTTCTTT. Amino acid sequence: CASSPRQGENTEAFF. V usage is TRBV28 and J usage is TRBJ1-1; the match to TRBD1 covers 7 bases. The CDR3 has 15 amino acids. CDR1 and CDR2 from the germline V gene are MDHEN and SYDVKM. Losses at the gene ends were 6 bases for V and 2 bases for J; bases not matched to a gene: 9.

This clonotype has a single count. The J gene is TRBJ2-7, the V gene TRBV6-5; D call uncertain. This CDR3 comprises 13 residues. Germline CDR1 and CDR2: MNHEY and SVGAGI. Trimming took 8 bases from V and 2 from J, leaving 13 bases between them. CDR3 DNA: TGTGCCAGCCTTGGAACAGCTACCTACGAGCAGTACTTC. Protein: CASLGTATYEQYF.

This clonotype was observed at least ten times. V usage is TRBV29-1 and J usage is TRBJ2-5; D remains ambiguous. V was pared by 7 bases and J by 2 bases, with 11 bases between. Germline lookup yields CDR1 SQVTM and CDR2 ANQGSEA. The CDR3 contains 12 residues. The CDR3 region is CSASKGQETQYF. DNA of the CDR3: TGCAGCGCCAGCAAGGGACAAGAGACCCAGTACTTC.

This clonotype has just a few counts. This chain links TRBV10-3 with TRBJ1-4; D possibly corresponds to TRBD1 (6 bases). Trimming stripped 11 bases from V and 4 bases from J, with 17 bases between. The CDR3 loop spans 14 amino acids. CDR1 and CDR2 from the germline V gene are ENHRY and SYGVKD. The CDR3 sequence is CAAGGPGNNEKLFF. Here the CDR3 DNA reads TGTGCCGCGGGGGGGCCCGGCAATAATGAAAAACTGTTTTTT.

The chain uses TRBV14 and TRBJ2-4; either TRBD1 or TRBD2 may fit D (5 bases each). The CDR3 is made up of 13 amino acids. V was trimmed by 1 base and J by 5 bases, leaving 6 bases between them. Germline V CDR1 and CDR2: SGHDN, FVKESK. CDR3 protein: CASSQGGQNIQYF. DNA of the CDR3: TGTGCCAGCAGCCAAGGGGGACAAAACATTCAGTACTTC.

This clonotype was detected a few times. The V gene is TRBV7-6, the J gene TRBJ2-5; 13 bases match TRBD2. The J call may be wrong; the DNA end is better matched by TRBJ2-1. The CDR3 has 17 residues. Per the germline V gene, CDR1 is SGHVS and CDR2 is FNYEAQ. In nucleotides, the CDR3 is TGTGCCAGCAGCAAGCGTCCTCGGACTAGCGGGGGCAATGAGCAGTTCTTC. Its protein is CASSKRPRTSGGNEQFF.

This clonotype occurred a few times. The chain couples TRBV7-8 to TRBJ2-1; TRBD2 agrees at 8 bases. Germline V gene lookup returns CDR1 SGHVS and CDR2 FQNEAQ. The CDR3 spans 17 residues. Losses at the gene ends were 1 base for V and 1 base for J; bases not matched to a gene: 6. The CDR3 DNA is TGTGCCAGCAGCTTAGATGGGTCTAGCGGGTCCTACAATGAGCAGTTCTTC. Its protein product is CASSLDGSSGSYNEQFF.

This clonotype was found once. The rearrangement links TRBV20-1 to TRBJ2-1, with TRBD2 matching over 8 bases. The V gene end was trimmed by 5 bases and the J gene end by 9 bases; junction bases not matched to a gene: 15. This CDR3 spans 15 amino acids. The germline CDR1 and CDR2 sequences are DFQATT and SNEGSKA (reference sequence). CDR3 protein: CSAEAKSGSRVEQFF. As DNA, the CDR3 is TGCAGTGCTGAAGCTAAAAGCGGGAGCCGGGTTGAGCAGTTCTTC.

This clonotype was recorded a few times. The gene calls are TRBV20-1 and TRBJ1-6; no reliable D call. The V and J ends lost 0 bases and 5 bases respectively, with 14 bases between them. CDR3 length: 16 residues. Germline values: CDR1 DFQATT, CDR2 SNEGSKA (reference sequence). CDR3 coding DNA: TGCAGTGCTAGAGAGTCGAGGTCTGGAAATAATTCACCCCTCCACTTT. Translation gives CSARESRSGNNSPLHF.

The CDR3 here is CASSLVDEGSYEQYF. CDR3 DNA: TGTGCCAGCAGCTTAGTCGATGAGGGATCCTACGAGCAGTACTTC. The chain carries TRBV7-8 and TRBJ2-7; possible D gene TRBD2, 5 bases. Germline values: CDR1 SGHVS, CDR2 FQNEAQ. The CDR3 is made up of 15 amino acids. V was pared by 1 base and J by 1 base, with 11 bases between.

This clonotype showed up just a few times. The rearrangement links TRBV29-1 to TRBJ2-1; D is uncertain. The CDR3 length is 16 residues. Trimming shortened V by 3 bases and J by 2 bases, and 17 bases separated the two germline ends. Germline V lookup: CDR1 SQVTM, CDR2 ANQGSEA. In DNA form, the CDR3 reads TGCAGCGTTGATGTCCTTCGCGGTCGTGCCTACAATGAGCAGTTCTTC. Its protein product is CSVDVLRGRAYNEQFF.